The source of this T cell receptor (beta chain) is a study of cytomegalovirus exposure and HLA in healthy donors. Findings of the study overall: Later analysis identified several of the most significant clusters that appeared linked to common viral pathogens.

Germline V gives CDR1 GTSNPN, CDR2 SVGIG (reference sequence). The CDR3 is 13 amino acids. V was pared by 0 bases and J by 7 bases, with 11 bases between. Primers for the PCR totalled 60 Vbeta and 13 Jbeta. The data were produced by immunoSEQ multiplex PCR, yet TCRdb's version contains in-frame clones alone and is incomplete. The sample consists of some 76,000 clones, 65% to 80% of them appearing once. For this clone: Its antigen is not known.

The sequencing input was PBMCs. The V gene is TRBV30, the J gene TRBJ2-3, with D tentatively TRBD2 (6 bases). The receptor was derived from a male donor in good health and CMV-seropositive. In nucleotides, the CDR3 is TGTGCCTGGAGTGTACTGGGACTCAATACGCAGTATTTT. Encoded protein: CAWSVLGLNTQYF.